The 28 T cell receptor beta chains in this list originate from one sample, sequenced in a study of Graves' ophthalmopathy and Graves' hyperthyroidism. Amplified TCR beta CDR3 regions were obtained using RNA transcripts as template. HTBI primers served in a first-round RT-PCR, which a second-round multiplex PCR followed. TCRdb re-analysed the multiplex PCR reads in MiXCR, keeping a single row per CDR3 protein. The repertoire includes over a million distinct CDR3 sequences, about 38% of them detected once, and 8.5% to 14% sits in the top ten. The sequenced material came from peripheral blood or thyroid tissue (not recorded which). These receptors were collected from an adult man with Graves' hyperthyroidism.

This clonotype was recorded once. The chain has TRBV29-1 and TRBJ1-2, with no clear D. The CDR3 is 16 amino acids. Germline values: CDR1 SQVTM, CDR2 ANQGSEA. Trimming cost V 1 base and J 0 bases, with 15 bases left between them. CDR3: CSVEGGKRKTNYGYTF. The CDR3 coding sequence is TGCAGCGTTGAAGGAGGGAAGCGGAAGACTAACTATGGCTACACCTTC.

This clonotype was picked up a small number of times. The chain carries TRBV10-3 and TRBJ1-6; D is uncertain. The CDR3 is made up of 13 amino acids. CDR1 and CDR2 from the germline V gene are ENHRY and SYGVKD. Trimming took 11 bases from V and 2 from J, leaving 10 bases between them. The CDR3 bases are TGTGCCTCCGCAGGAACCTATAATTCACCCCTCCACTTT. It specifies CASAGTYNSPLHF.

This clonotype was seen only a few times. J is TRBJ2-7 and V is TRBV4-3, with D perhaps matching TRBD2 (6 bases). The V end was cut by 6 bases, the J end by 7 bases, with 19 bases between. Germline assignment: CDR1 LGHNA and CDR2 YSLEER. The CDR3 runs 14 residues. This CDR3 reads CASSLDRGTFEQYF. In DNA form, the CDR3 reads TGCGCCAGCAGTCTCGATCGGGGGACTTTTGAGCAGTACTTC.

V usage is TRBV7-9 and J usage is TRBJ2-7, with 9 bases fitting TRBD1. This CDR3 has 13 residues. V lost 7 bases to trimming and J lost 4 bases; unmatched junction nucleotides: 5. CDR1 and CDR2 from the germline V gene are SEHNR and FQNEAQ (reference sequence). The CDR3 protein is CASTTGTGYEQYF. The CDR3 nucleotides read TGTGCCAGCACCACCGGGACAGGGTACGAGCAGTACTTC. Using reference TRBV7-9 and TRBJ2-7 for the parts outside the CDR3, the full variable domain is DTGVSQNPRHKITKRGQNVTFRCDPISEHNRLYWYRQTLGQGPEFLTYFQNEAQLEKSRLLSDRFSAERPKGSFSTLEIQRTEQGDSAMYLCASTTGTGYEQYFGPGTRLTVT.

The chain joins TRBV10-2 to TRBJ2-5, with D possibly TRBD1 on 7 matching bases. Germline values: CDR1 WSHSY, CDR2 SAAADI. The V end lost 2 bases, the J end lost 4 bases, and 17 bases lay between the germline ends. This CDR3 spans 16 amino acids. In DNA, the CDR3 is TGCGCCAGCAGTGAGCCTACCGGGACAGCGGGAGAGACCCAGTACTTC. It yields the protein CASSEPTGTAGETQYF.

This clonotype came up many times. The gene calls are TRBV6-6 and TRBJ1-5; D gene unclear. Germline V lookup: CDR1 MNHNY, CDR2 SVGAGI (reference sequence). The V end lost 7 bases, the J end lost 0 bases, and 7 bases lay between the germline ends. This CDR3 spans 13 amino acids. CDR3 protein: CASTGSSNQPQHF. CDR3 nucleotide sequence: TGTGCCAGCACTGGGAGTAGCAATCAGCCCCAGCATTTT.

This clonotype was found many times. J is TRBJ1-1 and V is TRBV19; 7 nucleotides align to TRBD1. The CDR3 sequence is 14 residues long. The germline V gene has CDR1 LNHDA and CDR2 SQIVND (reference sequence). Trimming removed 7 bases from V and 3 bases from J; junction bases left unmatched: 8. The CDR3 is CASTRGQAYTEAFF. The CDR3 bases are TGTGCCAGTACCCGAGGACAGGCTTACACTGAAGCTTTCTTT.

The rearrangement joins TRBV29-1 to TRBJ2-2; D gene unclear. Germline V lookup: CDR1 SQVTM, CDR2 ANQGSEA. The CDR3 loop spans 10 amino acids. Between the trimmed V and J ends, which lost 7 bases and 8 bases, there was a span of 8 bases. The chain's CDR3 is CSAVTGELFF. In nucleotides, the CDR3 is TGCAGCGCCGTGACAGGGGAGCTGTTTTTT.

This clonotype was seen many times. The chain is built from TRBV9 and TRBJ1-3; perhaps TRBD1 as D (5 bases). The CDR3 is made up of 16 amino acids. The germline V gene has CDR1 SGDLS and CDR2 YYNGEE. Trimming stripped 3 bases from V and 2 bases from J, with 15 bases between. CDR3 nucleotide sequence: TGTGCCAGCAGCGCTGCGGACATGGGGGCTGGAAACACCATATATTTT. This codes for CASSAADMGAGNTIYF.

This sequence joins TRBV11-2 and TRBJ1-2, with no clear D. This CDR3 is 13 amino acids long. Trimming took off 3 bases at V and 1 base at J, with 6 bases between the two ends. Germline-derived CDR1 and CDR2 are SGHAT and FQNNGV. CDR3 region: CASSFSFNYGYTF. DNA of the CDR3: TGTGCCAGCAGCTTTAGCTTTAACTATGGCTACACCTTC.

In regard to this clonotype: Being one base from a much bigger clone, this may be a read error. The CDR3 nucleotides are TGTGCCAGCAGTTACCCTAGGGGAAGCAACTATGGCTACACCTTC. This codes for CASSYPRGSNYGYTF. The rearrangement joins TRBV6-4 to TRBJ1-2; tentative D call: TRBD1 (5 bases). Germline-derived CDR1 and CDR2 are MRHNA and SNTAGT. The V end was cut by 5 bases, the J end by 2 bases, with 15 bases between. CDR3 length: 15 amino acids.

DNA of the CDR3: TGTGCCAGCAGTGAAGCACCCCGCCCCAGTGAAGCTTTCTTT. This encodes CASSEAPRPSEAFF. The chain combines TRBV7-2 with TRBJ1-1; D is undetermined. The V and J ends lost 6 bases and 7 bases respectively, with 18 bases between them. Germline values: CDR1 SGHTA, CDR2 FQGNSA. The CDR3 loop spans 14 amino acids. Filled out from reference TRBV7-2 and TRBJ1-1, the complete variable domain reads GAGVSQSPSNKVTEKGKDVELRCDPISGHTALYWYRQSLGQGLEFLIYFQGNSAPDKSGLPSDRFSAERTGGSVSTLTIQRTQQEDSAVYLCASSEAPRPSEAFFGQGTRLTVV.

In this sample, this clonotype turned up a few times. This chain links TRBV30 with TRBJ1-2; D is undetermined. V lost 2 bases and J lost 8, with 12 bases in between. The germline V gene has CDR1 GTSNPN and CDR2 SVGIG (reference sequence). The CDR3 contains 12 residues. The CDR3 nucleotides are TGTGCCTGGAGTATAACTTTAGGGGGCTACACCTTC. It yields the protein CAWSITLGGYTF.

The chain uses TRBV7-6 and TRBJ2-5; TRBD1 agrees at 11 bases. Germline CDR1 reads SGHVS; CDR2 reads FNYEAQ. The CDR3 is 15 amino acids. J was trimmed by 5 bases and V by 5 bases; bases with no gene match: 7. Written as DNA, the CDR3 is TGTGCCAGCAGCGCCCGGACAGGGGGCGGTGAGACCCAGTACTTC. It codes for CASSARTGGGETQYF. Full variable domain (outside the CDR3, taken from reference TRBV7-6 and TRBJ2-5): GAGVSQSPRYKVTKRGQDVALRCDPISGHVSLYWYRQALGQGPEFLTYFNYEAQQDKSGLPNDRFSAERPEGSISTLTIQRTEQRDSAMYRCASSARTGGGETQYFGPGTRLLVL.

CDR3 loop: CASRQTGTSGTEQYF. For the CDR3, the DNA is TGTGCCAGCAGACAAACCGGGACTAGCGGGACCGAGCAGTACTTC. The rearrangement uses TRBV7-3 and TRBJ2-7, with 13 nucleotides matching TRBD2. The germline CDR1 and CDR2 sequences are SGHTA and FQGTGA. V gave up 6 bases and J gave up 6 bases; unmatched junction bases: 8. This CDR3 region has 15 residues.

This clonotype was seen repeatedly, ten times or more. V is TRBV11-2 and J is TRBJ1-2; tentatively, D is TRBD1 (5 bases). Germline values: CDR1 SGHAT, CDR2 FQNNGV. V was pared by 4 bases and J by 6 bases, with 18 bases between. There are 15 residues in the CDR3. In nucleotides, the CDR3 is TGTGCCAGCAGCTCTCTTCTCAGGGTCTCCCATGGCTACACCTTC. This sequence encodes CASSSLLRVSHGYTF. The complete variable domain, with remaining parts taken from reference TRBV11-2 and TRBJ1-2, reads EAGVAQSPRYKIIEKRQSVAFWCNPISGHATLYWYQQILGQGPKLLIQFQNNGVVDDSQLPKDRFSAERLKGVDSTLKIQPAKLEDSAVYLCASSSLLRVSHGYTFGSGTRLTVV.

This chain connects TRBV12-3 or TRBV12-4 to TRBJ2-7; D is unclear. Trimming left V 3 bases short and J 0 bases short, with 9 bases between. The CDR3 sequence is 14 residues long. The CDR3 DNA reads TGTGCCAGCAGTTTGGTCCCGCGCTCCTACGAGCAGTACTTC. It encodes CASSLVPRSYEQYF.

This clonotype appeared once. This CDR3 is CASSQGQGEIYEQYF. The DNA of the CDR3 is TGCGCCAGCAGCCAAGGACAGGGAGAGATCTACGAGCAGTACTTC. The V gene is TRBV4-3, the J gene TRBJ2-5; 7 bases map to TRBD1. The end of the DNA aligns better with TRBJ2-7, so the J call may be wrong. Looked up from germline, CDR1 is LGHNA and CDR2 is YSLEER. The CDR3 is made up of 15 amino acids.

V usage is TRBV29-1 and J usage is TRBJ1-1, with 7 bases that match TRBD1. This CDR3 region has 14 residues. Germline values: CDR1 SQVTM, CDR2 ANQGSEA. The V gene end was trimmed by 6 bases and the J gene end by 4 bases; junction bases not matched to a gene: 11. The CDR3 DNA follows: TGCAGCGTCGTCACCAGGGGGGAGGGCACTGAAGCTTTCTTT. Protein sequence: CSVVTRGEGTEAFF.

This clonotype was recorded many times. The rearrangement links TRBV20-1 to TRBJ1-5, with 9 bases lining up with TRBD1. The CDR3 consists of 13 residues. CDR1 and CDR2 (germline): DFQATT, SNEGSKA (reference sequence). The ends lost 4 bases at V and 5 bases at J; junction bases unmatched: 3. CDR3 DNA: TGCAGTGCTAACAGGGGGCGGGATCAGCCCCAGCATTTT. It encodes CSANRGRDQPQHF.

This clonotype was counted ten times or more. The rearrangement links TRBV29-1 to TRBJ2-6; TRBD1 matches 7 bases. CDR1 and CDR2 from the germline V gene are SQVTM and ANQGSEA. The CDR3 runs 13 residues. The V and J ends lost 6 bases and 2 bases, in that order; junction bases with no gene match: 1. CDR3 residues: CSVGTAGANVLTF. The DNA for the CDR3 is TGCAGCGTCGGGACAGCTGGGGCCAACGTCCTGACTTTC.

This clonotype has ten or more counts. The DNA of the CDR3 is TGCAGCGTTGATAGCGGGACAGCATCCTACGAGCAGTACTTC. This encodes CSVDSGTASYEQYF. The genes are TRBV29-1 and TRBJ2-7, with a possible D match to TRBD2 (8 bases). Germline V gives CDR1 SQVTM, CDR2 ANQGSEA. Trimming shortened V by 3 bases and J by 1 base, and 13 bases separated the two germline ends. The CDR3 length is 14 residues.

The CDR3 is CAISGTNTGGYSNQPQHF. CDR3 DNA: TGTGCCATTAGCGGTACGAACACCGGGGGCTATAGCAATCAGCCCCAGCATTTT. The chain carries TRBV10-3 and TRBJ1-5; D may be TRBD1 (6 bases). This CDR3 region has 18 residues. V lost 9 bases to trimming and J lost 0 bases, with 24 bases between them. CDR1 and CDR2 from the germline V gene are ENHRY and SYGVKD.

This clonotype has at least ten counts. J is TRBJ1-1 and V is TRBV25-1; no reliable D call. The germline V gene has CDR1 MGHDK and CDR2 SYGVNS. The V and J ends lost 1 base and 4 bases respectively, with 13 bases between them. The CDR3 spans 15 residues. CDR3 protein: CASSEFIGFGTEAFF. CDR3 DNA sequence: TGTGCCAGCAGTGAATTTATAGGGTTTGGCACTGAAGCTTTCTTT.

The chain recombines TRBV29-1 with TRBJ1-1; 10 bases map to TRBD1. After removal of 4 bases from V and 6 bases from J, the junction contained 8 bases not matched to a gene. CDR3 length equals 14 residues. Germline values: CDR1 SQVTM, CDR2 ANQGSEA. The CDR3 DNA reads TGCAGCGTTGTATCCGGGACAGGGGCCGCTGAAGCTTTCTTT. It codes for CSVVSGTGAAEAFF.

Worth noting for this clonotype: A read error may be the cause here, since a much bigger clone is one base away. This rearrangement joins TRBV7-2 to TRBJ2-7; no clear D. This CDR3 has 15 amino acids. The germline CDR1 and CDR2 sequences are SGHTA and FQGNSA. Trimming pared 3 bases from V and 2 bases from J, leaving 14 bases between. The CDR3 loop is CASSFQSSNAYEQYF. DNA for the CDR3: TGTGCCAGCAGCTTTCAGTCCAGTAACGCCTACGAGCAGTACTTC. The full variable domain, in which reference TRBV7-2 and TRBJ2-7 provide the parts outside the CDR3, is GAGVSQSPSNKVTEKGKDVELRCDPISGHTALYWYRQSLGQGLEFLIYFQGNSAPDKSGLPSDRFSAERTGGSVSTLTIQRTQQEDSAVYLCASSFQSSNAYEQYFGPGTRLTVT.

This clonotype was counted once. Since a much larger clone is just one base distant, this may be a read error. The chain couples TRBV7-4 to TRBJ2-5, with D tentatively TRBD1 (5 bases). The CDR3 has 13 residues. The germline gives CDR1 SGHVT, CDR2 SQSDAQ. CDR3 loop: CASSAGNQETRYF. The CDR3 DNA follows: TGTGCCAGCAGTGCAGGGAACCAAGAGACCCGGTACTTC.

This clonotype was recorded at least ten times. J is TRBJ1-5 and V is TRBV19; D may be TRBD1 (5 bases). The CDR3 covers 15 residues. The germline CDR1 and CDR2 sequences are LNHDA and SQIVND (reference sequence). V gave up 5 bases and J gave up 8 bases, with 19 bases separating them. The CDR3 DNA reads as TGTGCCAGTAGTGCGGGGGACGGCTCGGAGAAGCCCCAGCATTTT. Its protein is CASSAGDGSEKPQHF. Together with reference TRBV19 and TRBJ1-5, the CDR3 gives the full variable domain: DGGITQSPKYLFRKEGQNVTLSCEQNLNHDAMYWYRQDPGQGLRLIYYSQIVNDFQKGDIAEGYSVSREKKESFPLTVTSAQKNPTAFYLCASSAGDGSEKPQHFGDGTRLSIL.